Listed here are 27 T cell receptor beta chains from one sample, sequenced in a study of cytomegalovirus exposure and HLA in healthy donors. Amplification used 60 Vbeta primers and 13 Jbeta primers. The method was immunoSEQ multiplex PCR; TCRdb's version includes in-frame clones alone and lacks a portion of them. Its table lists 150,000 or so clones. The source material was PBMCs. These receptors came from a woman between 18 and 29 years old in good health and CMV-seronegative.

The CDR3 DNA reads as TGTGCCAGCAGCCTACCCGTCGGCAGGGGGACAGATACGCAGTATTTT. This sequence encodes CASSLPVGRGTDTQYF. This chain joins TRBV7-2 and TRBJ2-3, with 7 bases identical to TRBD1. J gave up 3 bases and V 5 bases, and 11 bases lay outside the gene matches. From germline, CDR1 is SGHTA and CDR2 FQGNSA. This CDR3 is 16 amino acids long.

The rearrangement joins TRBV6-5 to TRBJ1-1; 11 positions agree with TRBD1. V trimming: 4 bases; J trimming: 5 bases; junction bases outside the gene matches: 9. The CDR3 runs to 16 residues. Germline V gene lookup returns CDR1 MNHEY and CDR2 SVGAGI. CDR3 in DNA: TGTGCCAGCAGTTTCGGACAGGGGGCTTCGGGGACTGAAGCTTTCTTT. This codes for CASSFGQGASGTEAFF.

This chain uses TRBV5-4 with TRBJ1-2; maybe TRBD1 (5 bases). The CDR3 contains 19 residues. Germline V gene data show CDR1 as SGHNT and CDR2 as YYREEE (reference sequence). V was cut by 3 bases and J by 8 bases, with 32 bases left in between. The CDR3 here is CASSSGGRVTGSLVRGYTF. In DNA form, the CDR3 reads TGTGCCAGCAGCTCGGGAGGACGTGTCACAGGATCTCTAGTTCGGGGCTACACCTTC.

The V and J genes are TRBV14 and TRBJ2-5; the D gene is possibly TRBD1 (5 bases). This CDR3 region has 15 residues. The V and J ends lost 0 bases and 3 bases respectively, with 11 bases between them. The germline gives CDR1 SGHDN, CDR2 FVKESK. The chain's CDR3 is CASSQDNAREETQYF. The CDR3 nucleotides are TGTGCCAGCAGCCAAGATAATGCCAGGGAAGAGACCCAGTACTTC.

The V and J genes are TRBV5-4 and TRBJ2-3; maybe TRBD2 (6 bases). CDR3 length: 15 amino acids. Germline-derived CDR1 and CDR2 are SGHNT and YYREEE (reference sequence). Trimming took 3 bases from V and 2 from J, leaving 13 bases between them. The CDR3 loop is CASSSGTFYTDTQYF. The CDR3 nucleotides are TGTGCCAGCAGCTCTGGGACTTTCTACACAGATACGCAGTATTTT.

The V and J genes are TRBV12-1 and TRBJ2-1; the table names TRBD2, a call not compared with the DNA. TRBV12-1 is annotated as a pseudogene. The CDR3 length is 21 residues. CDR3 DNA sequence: TGTGCCAGCAGCTTTGCGCATAAGCGGGAGTATTTCTTGACAACGTACAATGAGCAGTTCTTC. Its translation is CASSFAHKREYFLTTYNEQFF.

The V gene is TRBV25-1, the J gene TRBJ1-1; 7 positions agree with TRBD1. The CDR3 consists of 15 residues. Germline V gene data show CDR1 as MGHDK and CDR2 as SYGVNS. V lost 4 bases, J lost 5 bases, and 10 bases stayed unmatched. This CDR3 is CASSGYRGDSTEAFF. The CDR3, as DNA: TGTGCCAGCAGTGGCTACAGGGGTGATTCGACTGAAGCTTTCTTT.

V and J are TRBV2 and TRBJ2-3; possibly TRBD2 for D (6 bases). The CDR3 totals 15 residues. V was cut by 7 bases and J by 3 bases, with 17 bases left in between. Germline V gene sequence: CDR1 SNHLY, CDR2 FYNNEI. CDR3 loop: CASTTNGRGTDTQYF. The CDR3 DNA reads TGTGCCAGCACCACCAACGGGAGAGGGACAGATACGCAGTATTTT. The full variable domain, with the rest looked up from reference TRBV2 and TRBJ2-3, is EPEVTQTPSHQVTQMGQEVILRCVPISNHLYFYWYRQILGQKVEFLVSFYNNEISEKSEIFDDQFSVERPDGSNFTLKIRSTKLEDSAMYFCASTTNGRGTDTQYFGPGTRLTVL.

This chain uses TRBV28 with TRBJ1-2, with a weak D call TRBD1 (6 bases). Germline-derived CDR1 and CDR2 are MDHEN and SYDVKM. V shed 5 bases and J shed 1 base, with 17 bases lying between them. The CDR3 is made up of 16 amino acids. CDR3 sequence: CASSLYQGPNNYGYTF. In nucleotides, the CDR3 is TGTGCCAGCAGTCTGTACCAGGGGCCGAATAACTATGGCTACACCTTC.

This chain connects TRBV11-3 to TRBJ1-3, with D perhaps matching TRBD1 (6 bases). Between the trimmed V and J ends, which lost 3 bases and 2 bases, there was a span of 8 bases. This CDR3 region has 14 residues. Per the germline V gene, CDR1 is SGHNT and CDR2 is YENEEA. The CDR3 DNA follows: TGTGCCAGCAGCTTTACAGGGCCTGGAAACACCATATATTTT. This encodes CASSFTGPGNTIYF.

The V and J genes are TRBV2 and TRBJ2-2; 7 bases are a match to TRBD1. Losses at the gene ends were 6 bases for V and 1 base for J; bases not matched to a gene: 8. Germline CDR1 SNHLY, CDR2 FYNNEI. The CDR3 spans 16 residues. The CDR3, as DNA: TGTGCCAGCAGCGCTCAAGGGACAGTGAACACCGGGGAGCTGTTTTTT. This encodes CASSAQGTVNTGELFF.

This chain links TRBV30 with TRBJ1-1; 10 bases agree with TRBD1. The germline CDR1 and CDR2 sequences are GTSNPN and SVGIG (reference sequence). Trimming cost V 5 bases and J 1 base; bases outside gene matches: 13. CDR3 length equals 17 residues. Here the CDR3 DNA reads TGTGCCTGGTCGGGGACAGGGGATAGGGGGGCGAACACTGAAGCTTTCTTT. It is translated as CAWSGTGDRGANTEAFF.

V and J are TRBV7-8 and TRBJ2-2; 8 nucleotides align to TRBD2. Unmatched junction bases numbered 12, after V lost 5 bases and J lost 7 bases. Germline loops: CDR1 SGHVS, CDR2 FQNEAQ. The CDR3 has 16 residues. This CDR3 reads CASSLNSGMGIGELFF. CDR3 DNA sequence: TGTGCCAGCAGCCTCAATAGCGGGATGGGAATCGGGGAGCTGTTTTTT.

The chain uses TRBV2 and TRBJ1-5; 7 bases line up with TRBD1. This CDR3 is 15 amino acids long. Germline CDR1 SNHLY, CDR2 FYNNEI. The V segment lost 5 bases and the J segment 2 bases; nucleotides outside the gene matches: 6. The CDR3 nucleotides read TGTGCCAGCAGTCGACAGGGTCTTGGCAATCAGCCCCAGCATTTT. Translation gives CASSRQGLGNQPQHF.

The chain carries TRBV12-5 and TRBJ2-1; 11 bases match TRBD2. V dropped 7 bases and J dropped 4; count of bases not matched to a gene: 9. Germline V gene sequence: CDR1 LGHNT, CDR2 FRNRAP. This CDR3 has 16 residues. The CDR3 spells CASVETSGTSYNEQFF. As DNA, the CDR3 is TGTGCTAGTGTCGAGACTAGCGGGACCTCATACAATGAGCAGTTCTTC. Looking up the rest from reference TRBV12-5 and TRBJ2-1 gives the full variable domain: DARVTQTPRHKVTEMGQEVTMRCQPILGHNTVFWYRQTMMQGLELLAYFRNRAPLDDSGMPKDRFSAEMPDATLATLKIQPSEPRDSAVYFCASVETSGTSYNEQFFGPGTRLTVL.

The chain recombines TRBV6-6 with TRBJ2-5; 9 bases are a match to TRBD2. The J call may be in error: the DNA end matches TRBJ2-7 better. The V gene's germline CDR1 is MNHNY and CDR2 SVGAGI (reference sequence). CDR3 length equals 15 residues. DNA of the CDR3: TGTGCCAGCAGTGGAAGGGGACTAGCAGATACCGAGCAGTACTTC. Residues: CASSGRGLADTEQYF.

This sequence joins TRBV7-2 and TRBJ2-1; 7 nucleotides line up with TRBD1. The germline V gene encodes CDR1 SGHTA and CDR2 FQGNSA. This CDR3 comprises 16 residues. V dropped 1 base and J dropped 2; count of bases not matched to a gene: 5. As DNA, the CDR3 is TGTGCCAGCAGCTTAGTCGGGCAGGGGGCCTACAATGAGCAGTTCTTC. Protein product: CASSLVGQGAYNEQFF.

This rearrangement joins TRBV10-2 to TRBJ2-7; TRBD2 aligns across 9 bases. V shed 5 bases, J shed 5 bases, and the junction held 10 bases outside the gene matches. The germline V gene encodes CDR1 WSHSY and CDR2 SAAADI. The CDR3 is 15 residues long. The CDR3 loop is CASSRGSGRAHEQYF. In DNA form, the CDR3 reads TGCGCCAGCAGTCGGGGTAGCGGGAGAGCCCACGAGCAGTACTTC.

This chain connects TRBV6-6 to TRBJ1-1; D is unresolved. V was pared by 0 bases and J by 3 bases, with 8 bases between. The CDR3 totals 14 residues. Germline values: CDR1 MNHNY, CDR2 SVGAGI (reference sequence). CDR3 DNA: TGTGCCAGCAGTTACTCCCACAGAGACACTGAAGCTTTCTTT. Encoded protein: CASSYSHRDTEAFF.

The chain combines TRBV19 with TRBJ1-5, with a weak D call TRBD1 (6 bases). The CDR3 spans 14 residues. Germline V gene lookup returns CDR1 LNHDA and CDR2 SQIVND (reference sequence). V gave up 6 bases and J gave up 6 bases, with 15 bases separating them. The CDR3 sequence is CASRPRGGVQPQHF. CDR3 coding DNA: TGTGCCAGTAGACCCCGAGGGGGGGTTCAGCCCCAGCATTTT.

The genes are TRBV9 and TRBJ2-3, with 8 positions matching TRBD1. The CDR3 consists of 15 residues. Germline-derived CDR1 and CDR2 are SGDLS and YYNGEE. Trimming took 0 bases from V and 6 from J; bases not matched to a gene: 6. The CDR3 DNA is TGTGCCAGCAGCGTAGTAACAGGGGGACACGATACGCAGTATTTT. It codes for CASSVVTGGHDTQYF.

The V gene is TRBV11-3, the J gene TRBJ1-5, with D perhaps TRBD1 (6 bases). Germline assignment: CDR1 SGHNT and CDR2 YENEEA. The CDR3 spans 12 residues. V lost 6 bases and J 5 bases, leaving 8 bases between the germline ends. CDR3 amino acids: CASSEGDQPQHF. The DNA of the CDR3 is TGTGCCAGCAGTGAGGGGGATCAGCCCCAGCATTTT.

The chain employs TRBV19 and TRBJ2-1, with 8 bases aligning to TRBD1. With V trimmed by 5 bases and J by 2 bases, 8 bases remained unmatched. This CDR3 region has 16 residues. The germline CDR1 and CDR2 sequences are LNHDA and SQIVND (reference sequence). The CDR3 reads CASSPSQGAAYNEQFF. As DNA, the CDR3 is TGTGCCAGTAGTCCAAGCCAGGGGGCCGCCTACAATGAGCAGTTCTTC.

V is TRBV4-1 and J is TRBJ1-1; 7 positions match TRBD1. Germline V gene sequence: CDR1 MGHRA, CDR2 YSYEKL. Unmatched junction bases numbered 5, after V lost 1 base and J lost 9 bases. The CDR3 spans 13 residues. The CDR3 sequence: CASSQARDSQAFF. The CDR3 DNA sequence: TGCGCCAGCAGCCAAGCCAGGGACAGTCAAGCTTTCTTT.

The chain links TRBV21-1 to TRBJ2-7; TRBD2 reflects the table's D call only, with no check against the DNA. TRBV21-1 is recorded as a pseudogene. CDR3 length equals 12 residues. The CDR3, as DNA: TGTGCCAGCACAGAGGACTCCTACGAGCAGTACGTC. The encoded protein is CASTEDSYEQYV.

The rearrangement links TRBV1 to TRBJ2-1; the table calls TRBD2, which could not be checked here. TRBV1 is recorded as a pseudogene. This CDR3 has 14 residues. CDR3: CTSSRVISGDEQFF. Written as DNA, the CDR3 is TGCACCAGCAGCCGGGTTATTAGCGGCGATGAGCAGTTCTTC.

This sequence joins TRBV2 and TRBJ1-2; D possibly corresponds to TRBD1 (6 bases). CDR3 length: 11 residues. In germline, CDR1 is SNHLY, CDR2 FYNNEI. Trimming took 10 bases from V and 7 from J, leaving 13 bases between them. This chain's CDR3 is CAIAGVSGYTF. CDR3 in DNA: TGTGCCATCGCAGGGGTGTCTGGCTACACCTTC.